These T cell receptor beta chains were read from a single sample in a study of T-cell reconstitution after alpha-beta-depleted transplantation in children. TCRdb recomputed calls from the PCR reads with MiXCR, one row per CDR3 protein. The sample shows some 120,000 distinct CDR3 sequences, 10% of them seen only once. The specimen was PBMCs, collected before TCRalphabeta/CD19-depleted stem cell transplant. Receptors were obtained from a boy aged 2 to 9 with acute lymphoblastic leukemia, due to receive a stem cell transplant. Each CDR3 is given with its conserved first and last residue. Fields, in order: CDR3 protein, CDR3 DNA, D gene, CDR3 length, J gene, clone size, V gene. The D gene is left open where the match is weak. Rows give clone size only sometimes, using once, few, many, or a class for an expanded clone.

cdr3_aa: CASSVAPTNTGELFF
cdr3_nt: TGTGCCAGCAGCGTAGCTCCGACGAACACCGGGGAGCTGTTTTTT
d_call: .
cdr3_length: 15
j_call: TRBJ2-2
clone_size: .
v_call: TRBV9

cdr3_aa: CAISWRVDSPLHF
cdr3_nt: TGTGCCATCAGCTGGCGGGTTGATTCACCCCTCCACTTT
d_call: .
cdr3_length: 13
j_call: TRBJ1-6
clone_size: .
v_call: TRBV10-3

cdr3_aa: CASSLAQGSARVGELFF
cdr3_nt: TGCGCCAGCAGCTTGGCCCAGGGTTCAGCAAGAGTCGGGGAGCTGTTTTTT
d_call: .
cdr3_length: 17
j_call: TRBJ2-2
clone_size: many
v_call: TRBV5-1

cdr3_aa: CASSVDKSFTEETQYF
cdr3_nt: TGTGCCAGCAGCGTAGATAAGTCCTTCACGGAGGAGACCCAGTACTTC
d_call: .
cdr3_length: 16
j_call: TRBJ2-5
clone_size: many
v_call: TRBV9

cdr3_aa: CASSQVDGFSGANVLTF
cdr3_nt: TGCGCCAGCAGCCAAGTGGATGGCTTCTCTGGGGCCAACGTCCTGACTTTC
d_call: .
cdr3_length: 17
j_call: TRBJ2-6
clone_size: .
v_call: TRBV4-1

cdr3_aa: CASSPEDRTSSYEQYF
cdr3_nt: TGTGCCAGCTCACCTGAGGACAGGACTAGCTCCTACGAGCAGTACTTC
d_call: .
cdr3_length: 16
j_call: TRBJ2-7
clone_size: many
v_call: TRBV18

cdr3_aa: CSARMASPLGYGYTF
cdr3_nt: TGCAGTGCTAGGATGGCCAGCCCCTTGGGCTATGGCTACACCTTC
d_call: .
cdr3_length: 15
j_call: TRBJ1-2
clone_size: .
v_call: TRBV20-1

cdr3_aa: CASSLSTSALLYEQYF
cdr3_nt: TGTGCCAGCAGTTTATCGACTAGCGCCCTTCTCTACGAGCAGTACTTC
d_call: TRBD2
cdr3_length: 16
j_call: TRBJ2-7
clone_size: many
v_call: TRBV12-3/TRBV12-4

cdr3_aa: CASSRDGPYYGYTF
cdr3_nt: TGTGCCAGCAGCAGGGACGGACCCTACTATGGCTACACCTTC
d_call: .
cdr3_length: 14
j_call: TRBJ1-2
clone_size: .
v_call: TRBV5-6

cdr3_aa: CASSLTGTEQYF
cdr3_nt: TGTGCCAGCAGCCTAACAGGGACCGAGCAGTACTTC
d_call: .
cdr3_length: 12
j_call: TRBJ2-7
clone_size: .
v_call: TRBV7-6

cdr3_aa: CASSPNRGGGTEAFF
cdr3_nt: TGTGCCAGCAGCCCGAACAGGGGAGGGGGCACTGAAGCTTTCTTT
d_call: TRBD1
cdr3_length: 15
j_call: TRBJ1-1
clone_size: .
v_call: TRBV7-2

cdr3_aa: CSARPTPATDTQYF
cdr3_nt: TGCAGTGCTAGACCAACCCCCGCTACAGATACGCAGTATTTT
d_call: .
cdr3_length: 14
j_call: TRBJ2-3
clone_size: many
v_call: TRBV20-1

cdr3_aa: CASRRYSYEQYF
cdr3_nt: TGTGCCAGCAGGCGCTACTCCTACGAGCAGTACTTC
d_call: .
cdr3_length: 12
j_call: TRBJ2-7
clone_size: many
v_call: TRBV6-1

cdr3_aa: CASSLGDWGEQFF
cdr3_nt: TGTGCCAGCAGTTTAGGGGATTGGGGTGAGCAGTTCTTC
d_call: .
cdr3_length: 13
j_call: TRBJ2-1
clone_size: few
v_call: TRBV27

cdr3_aa: CASSDATGTGDEKLFF
cdr3_nt: TGTGCCAGCAGTGATGCCACCGGGACAGGCGATGAAAAACTGTTTTTT
d_call: TRBD1
cdr3_length: 16
j_call: TRBJ1-4
clone_size: .
v_call: TRBV6-2/TRBV6-3

cdr3_aa: CASSLEAGGQPQHF
cdr3_nt: TGCGCCAGCAGCTTGGAGGCAGGGGGGCAGCCCCAGCATTTT
d_call: TRBD1
cdr3_length: 14
j_call: TRBJ1-5
clone_size: .
v_call: TRBV5-1

cdr3_aa: CSVEDPGWHEKLFF
cdr3_nt: TGCAGCGTTGAAGATCCGGGGTGGCATGAAAAACTGTTTTTT
d_call: .
cdr3_length: 14
j_call: TRBJ1-4
clone_size: .
v_call: TRBV29-1

cdr3_aa: CASSLDRTLSYEQYF
cdr3_nt: TGTGCCAGCAGCTTAGATCGGACTCTCTCCTACGAGCAGTACTTC
d_call: .
cdr3_length: 15
j_call: TRBJ2-7
clone_size: few
v_call: TRBV11-2

cdr3_aa: CSASIAGSYPDTQYF
cdr3_nt: TGCAGTGCTAGTATAGCGGGGTCGTATCCAGATACGCAGTATTTT
d_call: TRBD2
cdr3_length: 15
j_call: TRBJ2-3
clone_size: .
v_call: TRBV20-1

cdr3_aa: CASSLGQKNTEAFF
cdr3_nt: TGCGCCAGCAGCCTTGGACAGAAAAACACTGAAGCTTTCTTT
d_call: .
cdr3_length: 14
j_call: TRBJ1-1
clone_size: few
v_call: TRBV5-1

cdr3_aa: CASSPQMWASTDTQYF
cdr3_nt: TGTGCCAGCAGCCCTCAGATGTGGGCTAGCACAGATACGCAGTATTTT
d_call: .
cdr3_length: 16
j_call: TRBJ2-3
clone_size: few
v_call: TRBV11-2

cdr3_aa: CASSFTGYNEQFF
cdr3_nt: TGTGCCAGCAGCTTCACAGGATACAATGAGCAGTTCTTC
d_call: .
cdr3_length: 13
j_call: TRBJ2-1
clone_size: many
v_call: TRBV7-3

cdr3_aa: CASSFLGRGSGRNTEAFF
cdr3_nt: TGTGCCAGCAGTTTTTTAGGTAGGGGAAGCGGGAGGAACACTGAAGCTTTCTTT
d_call: .
cdr3_length: 18
j_call: TRBJ1-1
clone_size: many
v_call: TRBV12-3/TRBV12-4

cdr3_aa: CASSSTERETQYF
cdr3_nt: TGTGCCAGCAGTTCAACCGAGCGAGAGACCCAGTACTTC
d_call: .
cdr3_length: 13
j_call: TRBJ2-5
clone_size: few
v_call: TRBV12-3/TRBV12-4

cdr3_aa: CASSLFEAGYPNNEQFF
cdr3_nt: TGCGCCAGCAGCTTGTTCGAAGCTGGGTATCCGAACAATGAGCAGTTCTTC
d_call: .
cdr3_length: 17
j_call: TRBJ2-1
clone_size: many
v_call: TRBV5-1

cdr3_aa: CASSQEAGGAGELFF
cdr3_nt: TGTGCCAGCAGCCAAGAAGCGGGAGGGGCCGGGGAGCTGTTTTTT
d_call: TRBD2
cdr3_length: 15
j_call: TRBJ2-2
clone_size: few
v_call: TRBV4-2

cdr3_aa: CASSLGDRDPYQPQHF
cdr3_nt: TGTGCCAGCAGTTTAGGGGACCGAGACCCCTATCAGCCCCAGCATTTT
d_call: .
cdr3_length: 16
j_call: TRBJ1-5
clone_size: few
v_call: TRBV12-3/TRBV12-4

cdr3_aa: CASSLGKETQYF
cdr3_nt: TGCGCCAGCAGCTTGGGTAAAGAGACCCAGTACTTC
d_call: .
cdr3_length: 12
j_call: TRBJ2-5
clone_size: many
v_call: TRBV5-1

cdr3_aa: CASSFRGTSYEQYF
cdr3_nt: TGCGCCAGCAGCTTTCGCGGGACTAGCTACGAGCAGTACTTC
d_call: TRBD2
cdr3_length: 14
j_call: TRBJ2-7
clone_size: few
v_call: TRBV5-1

cdr3_aa: CSASESVTGEQYF
cdr3_nt: TGCAGTGCTAGTGAATCAGTTACGGGTGAGCAGTACTTC
d_call: .
cdr3_length: 13
j_call: TRBJ2-7
clone_size: few
v_call: TRBV20-1

cdr3_aa: CASSLEQGVITEAFF
cdr3_nt: TGTGCCAGCAGCTTAGAGCAGGGAGTGATTACTGAAGCTTTCTTT
d_call: .
cdr3_length: 15
j_call: TRBJ1-1
clone_size: .
v_call: TRBV7-6

cdr3_aa: CASSSPGVAGVTDTQYF
cdr3_nt: TGTGCCAGCAGCTCCCCGGGAGTAGCGGGAGTTACAGATACGCAGTATTTT
d_call: TRBD2
cdr3_length: 17
j_call: TRBJ2-3
clone_size: many
v_call: TRBV12-3/TRBV12-4

cdr3_aa: CATSDASTGIYGYTF
cdr3_nt: TGTGCCACCAGTGATGCCTCGACAGGGATCTATGGCTACACCTTC
d_call: TRBD1
cdr3_length: 15
j_call: TRBJ1-2
clone_size: few
v_call: TRBV24-1

cdr3_aa: CASSQIFTGELFF
cdr3_nt: TGTGCCAGCAGCCAAATATTCACCGGGGAGCTGTTTTTT
d_call: .
cdr3_length: 13
j_call: TRBJ2-2
clone_size: .
v_call: TRBV4-2

cdr3_aa: CASSSGTDTNNEQFF
cdr3_nt: TGTGCCAGCAGCTCAGGGACAGATACGAACAATGAGCAGTTCTTC
d_call: TRBD1
cdr3_length: 15
j_call: TRBJ2-1
clone_size: few
v_call: TRBV7-8

cdr3_aa: CAIKRGGVNSPLHF
cdr3_nt: TGTGCCATAAAACGAGGGGGCGTTAATTCACCCCTCCACTTT
d_call: TRBD1
cdr3_length: 14
j_call: TRBJ1-6
clone_size: .
v_call: TRBV6-1

cdr3_aa: CASSLRTSGDFLEQFF
cdr3_nt: TGTGCCAGCAGCTTACGGACTAGCGGGGACTTCTTGGAGCAGTTCTTC
d_call: TRBD2
cdr3_length: 16
j_call: TRBJ2-1
clone_size: many
v_call: TRBV7-9

cdr3_aa: CASSPDRALEDTQYF
cdr3_nt: TGTGCCAGCAGTCCGGACAGGGCATTAGAGGATACGCAGTATTTT
d_call: TRBD1
cdr3_length: 15
j_call: TRBJ2-3
clone_size: many
v_call: TRBV12-3/TRBV12-4

cdr3_aa: CASGLLLGGRTGGDTQYF
cdr3_nt: TGCGCCAGCGGTCTTCTATTAGGCGGGAGGACTGGGGGAGATACGCAGTATTTT
d_call: TRBD2
cdr3_length: 18
j_call: TRBJ2-3
clone_size: few
v_call: TRBV5-1

cdr3_aa: CASSLSRGYNEQFF
cdr3_nt: TGCGCCAGCAGCTTGTCCCGGGGATACAATGAGCAGTTCTTC
d_call: .
cdr3_length: 14
j_call: TRBJ2-1
clone_size: few
v_call: TRBV5-1

cdr3_aa: CASSVGTAYTGELFF
cdr3_nt: TGTGCCAGCAGCGTAGGGACGGCCTACACCGGGGAGCTGTTTTTT
d_call: .
cdr3_length: 15
j_call: TRBJ2-2
clone_size: many
v_call: TRBV9

cdr3_aa: CASSTGTRDTQYF
cdr3_nt: TGCGCCAGCAGTACCGGGACTAGGGATACGCAGTATTTT
d_call: TRBD2
cdr3_length: 13
j_call: TRBJ2-3
clone_size: .
v_call: TRBV5-1

cdr3_aa: CASPKREGPDTQYF
cdr3_nt: TGTGCCAGCCCAAAGCGGGAGGGTCCAGATACGCAGTATTTT
d_call: .
cdr3_length: 14
j_call: TRBJ2-3
clone_size: many
v_call: TRBV21-1

cdr3_aa: CASSYRTGSSYEQYF
cdr3_nt: TGTGCCAGCAGTTACCGGACAGGGAGCTCCTACGAGCAGTACTTC
d_call: TRBD1
cdr3_length: 15
j_call: TRBJ2-7
clone_size: few
v_call: TRBV6-5

cdr3_aa: CAISTGGTGRETEAFF
cdr3_nt: TGTGCCATCTCTACCGGCGGGACGGGGCGAGAAACTGAAGCTTTCTTT
d_call: .
cdr3_length: 16
j_call: TRBJ1-1
clone_size: few
v_call: TRBV10-3

cdr3_aa: CASSSPPGLGERDTQYF
cdr3_nt: TGTGCCAGCAGTTCCCCCCCGGGATTAGGGGAGAGAGATACGCAGTATTTT
d_call: .
cdr3_length: 17
j_call: TRBJ2-3
clone_size: few
v_call: TRBV28

cdr3_aa: CSATRPTNEKLFF
cdr3_nt: TGCAGTGCTACCAGACCAACTAATGAAAAACTGTTTTTT
d_call: .
cdr3_length: 13
j_call: TRBJ1-4
clone_size: .
v_call: TRBV20-1

cdr3_aa: CSVAGHSGNTIYF
cdr3_nt: TGCAGCGTTGCCGGACACTCTGGAAACACCATATATTTT
d_call: .
cdr3_length: 13
j_call: TRBJ1-3
clone_size: few
v_call: TRBV29-1

cdr3_aa: CASGNTGELFF
cdr3_nt: TGTGCCAGTGGGAACACCGGGGAGCTGTTTTTT
d_call: .
cdr3_length: 11
j_call: TRBJ2-2
clone_size: many
v_call: TRBV19

cdr3_aa: CASSPGVYGYTF
cdr3_nt: TGCGCCAGCAGCCCCGGGGTCTATGGCTACACCTTC
d_call: .
cdr3_length: 12
j_call: TRBJ1-2
clone_size: .
v_call: TRBV5-1

cdr3_aa: CASSSPGRGQNEQYF
cdr3_nt: TGTGCCAGCAGCTCCCCTGGGCGGGGGCAAAACGAGCAGTACTTC
d_call: .
cdr3_length: 15
j_call: TRBJ2-7
clone_size: .
v_call: TRBV7-8

cdr3_aa: CAMGPGLLWVGNIQYF
cdr3_nt: TGTGCCATGGGCCCTGGGCTCCTCTGGGTCGGGAACATTCAGTACTTC
d_call: .
cdr3_length: 16
j_call: TRBJ2-4
clone_size: .
v_call: TRBV28

cdr3_aa: CASSPKKAGEGEQYF
cdr3_nt: TGTGCCAGCTCACCAAAAAAAGCGGGAGAGGGCGAGCAGTACTTC
d_call: TRBD2
cdr3_length: 15
j_call: TRBJ2-7
clone_size: few
v_call: TRBV18

cdr3_aa: CASSSTGTAGGAFF
cdr3_nt: TGTGCCAGCAGTTCAACCGGGACCGCGGGTGGAGCTTTCTTT
d_call: .
cdr3_length: 14
j_call: TRBJ1-1
clone_size: .
v_call: TRBV27

cdr3_aa: CSARVWGSSFYNEQFF
cdr3_nt: TGCAGTGCTAGAGTTTGGGGGTCTAGCTTCTACAATGAGCAGTTCTTC
d_call: .
cdr3_length: 16
j_call: TRBJ2-1
clone_size: many
v_call: TRBV20-1

cdr3_aa: CASSPGQGNLYEQYF
cdr3_nt: TGTGCCAGCTCACCCGGACAGGGGAACCTCTACGAGCAGTACTTC
d_call: TRBD1
cdr3_length: 15
j_call: TRBJ2-7
clone_size: many
v_call: TRBV18

cdr3_aa: CSAREQGAAASGYQETQYF
cdr3_nt: TGCAGTGCTAGAGAACAGGGGGCGGCGGCTAGCGGATATCAAGAGACCCAGTACTTC
d_call: TRBD1
cdr3_length: 19
j_call: TRBJ2-5
clone_size: .
v_call: TRBV20-1